The rows below give T cell receptor beta chains drawn from one sample of a study of CD8 T cells in ankylosing spondylitis. TCRdb re-analysed the 5' RACE reads in MiXCR, keeping a single row per CDR3 protein. The table lists around 180,000 distinct CDR3 sequences, approximately 13% of them singletons. Sequencing was carried out using blood, either unsorted or a sorted T cell fraction (not recorded which). Every receptor here comes from a female donor with ankylosing spondylitis or in good health (not recorded which). The CDR3 runs from the conserved cysteine through the conserved F or W. A D gene is named only where the DNA matches it firmly. Size values are once, few and many counts, or a class for expanded clones, and some rows have none.

D gene | J gene | V gene | clone size | CDR3 DNA | CDR3 protein
- | TRBJ2-1 | TRBV25-1 | many | TGTGCCAGCAGTGTGCCCCCGGGGTGGGAGCAGTTCTTC | CASSVPPGWEQFF
- | TRBJ2-2 | TRBV7-3 | few | TGTGCCAGCAGTTCACAGGGTACCGCGAACACCGGGGAGCTGTTTTTT | CASSSQGTANTGELFF
- | TRBJ2-3 | TRBV12-3/TRBV12-4 | many | TGTGCCAGCACCCTTGGGGTAGATACGCAGTATTTT | CASTLGVDTQYF
- | TRBJ2-5 | TRBV12-3/TRBV12-4 | - | TGTGCCAGCAAGTCCGAAGGGGGCCAGTACTTC | CASKSEGGQYF
- | TRBJ2-7 | TRBV12-3/TRBV12-4 | many | TGTGCCAGCAGACTGCTTCGGGGCGGAGTACCCTTGGAGCAGTACTTC | CASRLLRGGVPLEQYF
TRBD2 | TRBJ2-7 | TRBV27 | few | TGTGCCAGCAGTTTAGGGCGGGGGATGTACCACGAGCAGTACTTC | CASSLGRGMYHEQYF
TRBD2 | TRBJ2-7 | TRBV5-1 | - | TGCGCCAGCAGCTTGGTATCGAGCGGGAGTCGGAACGAGCAGTACTTC | CASSLVSSGSRNEQYF
TRBD1 | TRBJ2-5 | TRBV5-1 | many | TGCGCCAGCAGCGCCGGGACAGCCGGGAAGGAGACCCAGTACTTC | CASSAGTAGKETQYF
- | TRBJ2-7 | TRBV29-1 | many | TGCAGCGTTGCTGGTCCGTCATCAGAGCAGTACTTC | CSVAGPSSEQYF
TRBD2 | TRBJ2-2 | TRBV30 | few | TGTGCCTGGGATAGGACTAGCGGCACCGGGGAGCTGTTTTTT | CAWDRTSGTGELFF
- | TRBJ1-5 | TRBV20-1 | - | TGCAGTGTCAGGGCAGGCAATCAGCCCCAGCATTTT | CSVRAGNQPQHF
- | TRBJ2-3 | TRBV7-3 | few | TGTGCCAGCAGCTTAAAGAATCGGCCAGATACGCAGTATTTT | CASSLKNRPDTQYF
- | TRBJ2-3 | TRBV20-1 | - | TGCAGTGCTGGGACATTCACAGATACGCAGTATTTT | CSAGTFTDTQYF
TRBD1 | TRBJ2-1 | TRBV7-2 | - | TGTGCCAGCAGCTTAGGGACAGGGACGGGAAATGAGCAGTTCTTC | CASSLGTGTGNEQFF
- | TRBJ2-6 | TRBV7-2 | few | TGTGCCAGCAGCAACAGGGCCTCTGGGGCCAACGTCCTGACTTTC | CASSNRASGANVLTF
- | TRBJ1-1 | TRBV12-5 | many | TGTGCTAGTGGTCCGTGGACGGAGAACACTGAAGCTTTCTTT | CASGPWTENTEAFF
- | TRBJ2-3 | TRBV7-9 | many | TGTGCCAGCAGTTGGACAGATACGCAGTATTTT | CASSWTDTQYF
- | TRBJ2-1 | TRBV30 | - | TGTGCTCGGATCCGGGGCAATGAGCAGTTCTTC | CARIRGNEQFF
- | TRBJ2-5 | TRBV11-3 | - | TGTGCCAGCAGCTTCGACAGCCAAGAGACCCAGTACTTC | CASSFDSQETQYF
TRBD1 | TRBJ1-1 | TRBV25-1 | many | TGTGCCAGCAGTGAATATGCAGGGGGAGTCACTGAAGCTTTCTTT | CASSEYAGGVTEAFF
- | TRBJ2-1 | TRBV9 | many | TGTGCCAGCAGCCCTGGACGTGATGAGCAGTTCTTC | CASSPGRDEQFF
- | TRBJ2-7 | TRBV7-8 | - | TGTGCCAGCAGCTTTCGAGGGGGGAGGAGGTACGAGCAGTACTTC | CASSFRGGRRYEQYF
- | TRBJ1-5 | TRBV15 | many | TGTGCCACCAGCAGCTCTTATACAGGGTGGTACGATCAGCCCCAGCATTTT | CATSSSYTGWYDQPQHF
- | TRBJ1-4 | TRBV7-9 | many | TGTGCCAGCAGCTTTTGGACAACTAATGAAAAACTGTTTTTT | CASSFWTTNEKLFF
TRBD1 | TRBJ2-5 | TRBV5-1 | many | TGCGCCAGCAGCTCGCGACAGGGGGCAGGTCAAGAGACCCAGTACTTC | CASSSRQGAGQETQYF
- | TRBJ1-1 | TRBV19 | many | TGTGCCAGTAGCCGAGGAGGAGAAGCTTTCTTT | CASSRGGEAFF
TRBD2 | TRBJ2-2 | TRBV12-3/TRBV12-4 | - | TGTGCCAGCAGTTTACTCGCGGGAGGTAGGGAGCTGTTTTTT | CASSLLAGGRELFF
TRBD2 | TRBJ2-5 | TRBV7-9 | once | TGTGCCGGCAGCCCAGCGGGAGCAGGCGGAGAGACCCAGTACTTC | CAGSPAGAGGETQYF
TRBD2 | TRBJ2-3 | TRBV25-1 | many | TGTGCCAGCAGTGACGAAAAAAGGACTAGCAGGAGGGGGACAGATACGCAGTATTTT | CASSDEKRTSRRGTDTQYF
TRBD2 | TRBJ2-1 | TRBV5-1 | many | TGCGCCAGCATCGGACTAGCGGGCTACAATGAGCAGTTCTTC | CASIGLAGYNEQFF
- | TRBJ1-5 | TRBV24-1 | many | TGTGCCACCAGTGACCGGGCAGGGGCGAATCAGCCCCAGCATTTT | CATSDRAGANQPQHF